This passage covers 8 T cell receptor beta chains from one sample sequenced in a study of blood T cell repertoires in COVID-19. Using immunoSEQ multiplex PCR, the repertoire was profiled, and TCRdb retains in-frame clones only, with some absent. This sample carries some 75,000 clones, roughly 76% of them seen once, and the ten largest clones take roughly a fifth. Sequencing was done on a sample of peripheral blood. These receptors all stem from a woman of 80 years or more with active or convalescent COVID-19.

This sequence joins TRBV20-1 and TRBJ2-7, with D uncertain. V was trimmed by 6 bases and J by 1 base, leaving 4 bases between them. This CDR3 is 10 amino acids long. From germline, CDR1 is DFQATT and CDR2 SNEGSKA (reference sequence). CDR3 sequence: CSALSYEQYF. CDR3 bases: TGCAGTGCCCTATCCTACGAGCAGTACTTC.

V is TRBV5-1 and J is TRBJ1-1, with unresolved D. The germline V gene has CDR1 SGHRS and CDR2 YFSETQ. This CDR3 spans 13 amino acids. V gave up 4 bases and J gave up 1 base, with 8 bases separating them. DNA of the CDR3: TGCGCCAGCAGCCGAGGGCAGAACACTGAAGCTTTCTTT. Translated, it gives CASSRGQNTEAFF.

The CDR3 here is CASSLSLLASLEQYF. The CDR3 DNA is TGTGCCAGCAGCTTAAGTCTACTAGCAAGTCTCGAGCAGTACTTC. The V and J genes are TRBV7-2 and TRBJ2-7; possible D gene TRBD2, 6 bases. The germline V gene encodes CDR1 SGHTA and CDR2 FQGNSA. The CDR3 length is 15 residues. V gave up 2 bases and J gave up 6 bases, with 17 bases separating them.

The V gene is TRBV5-1, the J gene TRBJ2-3; D is possibly TRBD2 (7 bases). The CDR3 runs to 17 residues. V lost 0 bases to trimming and J lost 3 bases, with 17 bases between them. Germline CDR1 SGHRS, CDR2 YFSETQ. The CDR3 DNA reads as TGCGCCAGCAGCTTGGTGGGGGGGCGGTTAGGAACAGATACGCAGTATTTT. Translating gives CASSLVGGRLGTDTQYF.

V and J are TRBV9 and TRBJ1-4; 9 nucleotides match TRBD1. The V and J ends lost 2 bases and 4 bases, in that order; junction bases with no gene match: 3. The CDR3 is made up of 15 amino acids. Germline V CDR1 and CDR2: SGDLS, YYNGEE. CDR3 amino acids: CASSVGQGLNEKLFF. The CDR3, as DNA: TGTGCCAGCAGCGTGGGACAGGGCCTTAATGAAAAACTGTTTTTT.

V and J are TRBV10-3 and TRBJ1-1, with D maybe TRBD1 (6 bases). The CDR3 is 13 amino acids. CDR1 and CDR2 (germline): ENHRY, SYGVKD. The germline V and J ends were trimmed by 7 bases and 0 bases, with 9 bases remaining between them. In DNA form, the CDR3 reads TGTGCCATCACCGGACAGCTGAACACTGAAGCTTTCTTT. Translating it yields CAITGQLNTEAFF.

The chain joins TRBV5-5 to TRBJ1-6; 9 bases fit TRBD1. Losses at the gene ends were 4 bases for V and 11 bases for J; bases not matched to a gene: 10. The CDR3 is 15 residues long. Germline lookup yields CDR1 SGHKS and CDR2 YYEKEE (reference sequence). In nucleotides, the CDR3 is TGTGCCAGCAGCCGGCCTACAGGGGGCCTAGCACCCCTCCACTTT. It codes for CASSRPTGGLAPLHF.

The V gene is TRBV6-1, the J gene TRBJ2-4, with 7 nucleotides matching TRBD1. CDR3 length equals 15 residues. From germline, CDR1 is MNHNS and CDR2 SASEGT. Trimming took 2 bases from V and 5 from J; bases not matched to a gene: 6. The CDR3 DNA follows: TGTGCCAGCAGTGAACCACAGGGGCTTCAAAACATTCAGTACTTC. It specifies CASSEPQGLQNIQYF.